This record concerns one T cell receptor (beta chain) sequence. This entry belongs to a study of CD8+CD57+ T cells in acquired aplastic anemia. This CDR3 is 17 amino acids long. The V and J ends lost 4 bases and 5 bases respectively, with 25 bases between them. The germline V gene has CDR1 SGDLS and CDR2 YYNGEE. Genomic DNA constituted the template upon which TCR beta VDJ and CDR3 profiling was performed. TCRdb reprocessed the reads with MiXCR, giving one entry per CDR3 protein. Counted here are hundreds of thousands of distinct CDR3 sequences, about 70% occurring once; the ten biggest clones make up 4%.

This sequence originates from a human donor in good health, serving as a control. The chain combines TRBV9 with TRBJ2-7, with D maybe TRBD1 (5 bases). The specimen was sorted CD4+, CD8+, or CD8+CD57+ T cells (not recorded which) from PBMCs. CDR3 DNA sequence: TGTGCCAGCAGCAGGTGGACACGAACCTCTATGGCTAACGAGCAGTACTTC. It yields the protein CASSRWTRTSMANEQYF.